The 21 T cell receptor beta chains given below trace back to one sample, sequenced in a study of Graves' ophthalmopathy and Graves' hyperthyroidism. For repertoire sequencing, the TCR beta CDR3 regions were amplified from RNA transcripts. HTBI primers were used in a first-round RT-PCR, which preceded a second-round multiplex PCR. Via MiXCR, TCRdb re-called the multiplex PCR reads, giving one row per CDR3 protein. The table includes around 400,000 distinct CDR3 sequences, about 21% detected once. The sequencing sample was made of peripheral blood. Receptors were obtained from a woman aged 18-29 years with stable Graves' hyperthyroidism.

V is TRBV19 and J is TRBJ1-5; 8 bases agree with TRBD1. The CDR3 has 15 residues. CDR1 LNHDA and CDR2 SQIVND come from the germline V gene (reference sequence). The V gene end was trimmed by 5 bases and the J gene end by 3 bases; junction bases not matched to a gene: 6. CDR3 coding DNA: TGTGCCAGTAGTGACAGGGGCGACCTCAATCAGCCCCAGCATTTT. Amino acids: CASSDRGDLNQPQHF.

Many counts were recorded for this clonotype. The junction differs from germline at one of its ends, possibly a read error. This CDR3 reads CASSYGTGSYEQYF. The CDR3 coding sequence is TGTGCCAGCAGTTACGGGACAGGGTCATACGAGCAGTACTTC. V usage is TRBV5-1 and J usage is TRBJ2-7; 9 bases are shared with TRBD1. The CDR3 length is 14 residues. Germline CDR1 reads SGHRS; CDR2 reads YFSETQ.

V is TRBV28 and J is TRBJ2-4; maybe TRBD2 (5 bases). With 6 bases removed from V and 0 bases from J, the gap between germline ends came to 12 bases. CDR3 length: 15 residues. Per the germline V gene, CDR1 is MDHEN and CDR2 is SYDVKM. The CDR3 protein is CASSPPGIAKNIQYF. The CDR3 DNA reads TGTGCCAGCAGCCCCCCGGGGATAGCCAAAAACATTCAGTACTTC.

There are many counts of this clonotype. The rearrangement uses TRBV19 and TRBJ1-1; D remains unclear. V was cut by 7 bases and J by 1 base, with 4 bases left in between. This CDR3 has 11 amino acids. Germline V gives CDR1 LNHDA, CDR2 SQIVND (reference sequence). The CDR3 spells CASTQNTEAFF. CDR3 coding DNA: TGTGCCAGTACTCAGAACACTGAAGCTTTCTTT.

The table lists this clonotype with many counts. This chain connects TRBV7-9 to TRBJ1-2; 9 bases are a match to TRBD1. CDR3 size: 15 residues. The junction had 6 bases not matched to a gene; V was cut back by 5 bases and J by 2 bases. CDR1 and CDR2 (germline): SEHNR, FQNEAQ (reference sequence). CDR3 nucleotides: TGTGCCAGCAGCGGGGGACAGGGAGCCAACTATGGCTACACCTTC. It is translated as CASSGGQGANYGYTF. Combining the CDR3 with reference TRBV7-9 and TRBJ1-2 gives the whole variable domain DTGVSQNPRHKITKRGQNVTFRCDPISEHNRLYWYRQTLGQGPEFLTYFQNEAQLEKSRLLSDRFSAERPKGSFSTLEIQRTEQGDSAMYLCASSGGQGANYGYTFGSGTRLTVV.

The rearrangement joins TRBV6-1 to TRBJ1-1; 8 nucleotides line up with TRBD1. CDR1 and CDR2 from the germline V gene are MNHNS and SASEGT. The CDR3 has 14 amino acids. Germline trimming cut 2 bases from V and 3 bases from J; bases unmatched to any gene: 2. CDR3 in DNA: TGTGCCAGCAGTGAAAGGACAGGGCACACTGAAGCTTTCTTT. Translation gives CASSERTGHTEAFF.

This clonotype appeared many times. This chain joins TRBV15 and TRBJ1-6, with a tentative D call TRBD1 (5 bases). Trimming removed 0 bases from V and 8 bases from J, with 8 bases in between. Germline loops: CDR1 LNHNV, CDR2 YYDKDF (reference sequence). This CDR3 is built from 14 residues. The CDR3 sequence is CATSRDGTYSPLHF. In DNA, the CDR3 is TGTGCCACCAGCAGAGATGGGACCTATTCACCCCTCCACTTT.

This clonotype was detected many times. The chain is built from TRBV7-9 and TRBJ1-1; a possible D gene is TRBD1 (5 bases). The V and J ends lost 5 bases and 0 bases respectively, with 10 bases between them. Germline lookup yields CDR1 SEHNR and CDR2 FQNEAQ (reference sequence). The CDR3 spans 14 residues. The CDR3 sequence: CASSTGHLNTEAFF. DNA for the CDR3: TGTGCCAGCAGCACCGGACACCTGAACACTGAAGCTTTCTTT. The full variable domain, with the rest looked up from reference TRBV7-9 and TRBJ1-1, is DTGVSQNPRHKITKRGQNVTFRCDPISEHNRLYWYRQTLGQGPEFLTYFQNEAQLEKSRLLSDRFSAERPKGSFSTLEIQRTEQGDSAMYLCASSTGHLNTEAFFGQGTRLTVV.

This clonotype was observed many times. J is TRBJ2-5 and V is TRBV20-1; no definite D call. V was trimmed by 6 bases and J by 1 base, leaving 18 bases between them. The CDR3 is made up of 15 amino acids. Germline V lookup: CDR1 DFQATT, CDR2 SNEGSKA (reference sequence). The CDR3 sequence is CSANPSWRSQETQYF. CDR3 nucleotide sequence: TGCAGTGCCAACCCCTCATGGCGGAGCCAAGAGACCCAGTACTTC.

In this sample, this clonotype turned up many times. The chain is built from TRBV6-5 and TRBJ1-5; TRBD1 might be the D (6 bases). This CDR3 has 13 residues. Germline V gene sequence: CDR1 MNHEY, CDR2 SVGAGI. Between the trimmed V and J ends, which lost 7 bases and 5 bases, there was a span of 12 bases. CDR3 protein: CASTQDRDQPQHF. In nucleotides, the CDR3 is TGTGCCAGCACCCAGGACAGAGATCAGCCCCAGCATTTT.

This clonotype was counted a single time. A much larger clone lies one base from this, so it may be a read error. The rearrangement links TRBV18 to TRBJ1-2; no reliable D call. Germline V gene lookup returns CDR1 KGHSH and CDR2 LQKENI. The CDR3 is made up of 14 amino acids. The CDR3, as DNA: TGTGCCAGCTCACCCTCCTTGGGCCTCGGCGGCTACAGCTTC. Amino acids: CASSPSLGLGGYSF.

On this clonotype: A much more abundant neighbour one base away suggests this may be a read error. The genes are TRBV29-1 and TRBJ1-1; D is unclear. Trimming removed 5 bases at V and 3 bases at J, with 13 bases between. Germline V lookup: CDR1 SQVTM, CDR2 ANQGSEA. The length of the CDR3 is 13 residues. As DNA, the CDR3 is TGCAGCGTTTCACAAGAGGCGGACACTGAAGCTTTCTTT. Its protein is CSVSQEADTEAFF.

This chain joins TRBV6-1 and TRBJ2-5; D may be TRBD1 (6 bases). Germline-derived CDR1 and CDR2 are MNHNS and SASEGT. Trimming took off 6 bases at V and 4 bases at J, with 18 bases between the two ends. CDR3 length: 15 amino acids. CDR3 in amino acids: CASSPGQGRRETQYF. CDR3 in DNA: TGTGCCAGCAGCCCGGGGCAGGGGAGACGAGAGACCCAGTACTTC.

This chain's CDR3 is CASSVRSPYNSPLHF. CDR3 nucleotides: TGTGCCAGCAGTGTACGCTCCCCCTATAATTCACCCCTCCACTTT. J is TRBJ1-6 and V is TRBV2, with D unresolved. Germline V gene lookup returns CDR1 SNHLY and CDR2 FYNNEI. V shed 4 bases and J shed 2 bases, with 9 bases lying between them. This CDR3 spans 15 amino acids.

The V and J genes are TRBV20-1 and TRBJ2-7, with 7 bases fitting TRBD1. Looked up from germline, CDR1 is DFQATT and CDR2 is SNEGSKA (reference sequence). The J segment lost 4 bases and the V segment lost 4 bases, leaving 13 bases of the junction unmatched. CDR3 length equals 15 residues. The CDR3 DNA follows: TGCAGTGCTACAGGACAGGTCGGTTTCAGATACGAGCAGTACTTC. This gives the protein CSATGQVGFRYEQYF.

This clonotype was seen many times. The V gene is TRBV12-3 or TRBV12-4, the J gene TRBJ2-7; D gene ambiguous. V lost 3 bases, J lost 1 base, and 7 bases lay in between. The CDR3 has 13 residues. The CDR3 protein is CASSLVSSYEQYF. CDR3 nucleotides: TGTGCCAGCAGTTTGGTCAGTTCCTACGAGCAGTACTTC.

This clonotype showed up many times. The chain joins TRBV24-1 to TRBJ2-7; 16 bases fit TRBD2. Germline V gene lookup returns CDR1 KGHDR and CDR2 SFDVKD. CDR3 length equals 15 residues. Trimming took 4 bases from V and 7 from J; bases not matched to a gene: 3. CDR3 residues: CATSDGGLAGGEQYF. The CDR3 DNA reads as TGTGCCACCAGTGACGGGGGACTAGCGGGAGGGGAGCAGTACTTC.

This clonotype was counted many times. The V call is TRBV6-6, the J call TRBJ2-5, with 9 bases that match TRBD2. V was pared by 9 bases and J by 3 bases, with 35 bases of the junction left unmatched. Germline V gene lookup returns CDR1 MNHNY and CDR2 SVGAGI (reference sequence). There are 23 residues in the CDR3. Written as DNA, the CDR3 is TGTGCCAGAGGCCTAGGGGAGGGGGCCAAACCCTGCCGGGCTAGCGGGATGGAAGAGACCCAGTACTTC. Its protein is CARGLGEGAKPCRASGMEETQYF.

This clonotype was seen only a few times. The chain recombines TRBV2 with TRBJ2-3; 9 nucleotides match TRBD2. The germline CDR1 and CDR2 sequences are SNHLY and FYNNEI. The trim removed 8 bases at V and 6 bases at J, leaving 12 bases unmatched. This CDR3 region has 15 residues. The DNA for the CDR3 is TGTGCCAGCTCCTTAGGCGGACTAGCGTCTGATACGCAGTATTTT. Residues: CASSLGGLASDTQYF.

Ten or more counts support this clonotype. V usage is TRBV28 and J usage is TRBJ2-7; 12 bases match TRBD1. The CDR3 runs 15 residues. The trim removed 6 bases at V and 9 bases at J, leaving 12 bases unmatched. Germline V gives CDR1 MDHEN, CDR2 SYDVKM. The CDR3 region has the DNA TGTGCCAGCAGCCGTTCCGGGACAGGGGGCTTTGGGCAGTACTTC. It yields the protein CASSRSGTGGFGQYF.

This clonotype has a count of ten or more. The J gene is TRBJ2-2, the V gene TRBV12-3 or TRBV12-4; D call uncertain. The CDR3 contains 12 residues. V lost 10 bases to trimming and J lost 4 bases, with 10 bases between them. The CDR3 is CATRITTGELFF. DNA for the CDR3: TGTGCCACCCGGATAACCACCGGGGAGCTGTTTTTT.